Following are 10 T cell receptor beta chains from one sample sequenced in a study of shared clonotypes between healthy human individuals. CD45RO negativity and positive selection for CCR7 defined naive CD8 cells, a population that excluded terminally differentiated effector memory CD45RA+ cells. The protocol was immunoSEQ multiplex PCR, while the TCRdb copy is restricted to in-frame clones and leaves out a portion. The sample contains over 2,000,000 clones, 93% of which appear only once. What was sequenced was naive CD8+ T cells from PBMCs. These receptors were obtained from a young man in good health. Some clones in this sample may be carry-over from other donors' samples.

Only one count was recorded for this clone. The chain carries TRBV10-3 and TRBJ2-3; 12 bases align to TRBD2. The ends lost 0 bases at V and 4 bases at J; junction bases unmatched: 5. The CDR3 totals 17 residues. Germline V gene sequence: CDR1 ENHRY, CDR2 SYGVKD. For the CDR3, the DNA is TGTGCCATCAGTGAGTCCCTTCTAGCGGGAGGGGCAGATACGCAGTATTTT. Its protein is CAISESLLAGGADTQYF.

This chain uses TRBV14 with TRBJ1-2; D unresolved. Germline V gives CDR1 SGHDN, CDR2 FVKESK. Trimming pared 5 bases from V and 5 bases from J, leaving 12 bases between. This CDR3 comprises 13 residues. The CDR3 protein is CASSYLGPYGYTF. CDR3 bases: TGTGCCAGCAGCTACCTCGGGCCTTATGGCTACACCTTC.

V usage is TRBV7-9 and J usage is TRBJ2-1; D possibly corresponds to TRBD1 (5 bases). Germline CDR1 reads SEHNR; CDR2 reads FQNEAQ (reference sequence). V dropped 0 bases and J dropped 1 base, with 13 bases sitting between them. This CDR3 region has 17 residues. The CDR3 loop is CASSLALQDPSYNEQFF. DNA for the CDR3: TGTGCCAGCAGCTTAGCACTACAGGACCCTTCCTACAATGAGCAGTTCTTC.

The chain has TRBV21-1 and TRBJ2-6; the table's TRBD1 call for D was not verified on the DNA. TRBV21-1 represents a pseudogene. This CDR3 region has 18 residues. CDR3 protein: CASSELRTGDSGANVLTF. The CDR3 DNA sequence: TGTGCCAGCAGCGAACTAAGGACAGGGGACTCTGGGGCCAACGTCCTGACTTTC.

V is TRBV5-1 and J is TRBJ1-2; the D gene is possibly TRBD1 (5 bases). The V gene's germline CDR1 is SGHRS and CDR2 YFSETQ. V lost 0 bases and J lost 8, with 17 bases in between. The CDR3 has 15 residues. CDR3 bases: TGCGCCAGCAGCTTGGCGGGGGACGGAACGTCGGGCTACACCTTC. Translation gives CASSLAGDGTSGYTF.

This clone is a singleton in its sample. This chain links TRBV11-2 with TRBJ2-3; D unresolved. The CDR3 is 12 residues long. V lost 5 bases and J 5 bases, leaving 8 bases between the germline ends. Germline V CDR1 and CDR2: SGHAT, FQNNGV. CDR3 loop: CASSETGDTQYF. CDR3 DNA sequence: TGTGCCAGCAGCGAAACTGGAGATACGCAGTATTTT.

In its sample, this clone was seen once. The CDR3 DNA sequence: TGTGCCAGCAGTTTAACTAGGGGGGGTTCCTACGAGCAGTACTTC. It translates to CASSLTRGGSYEQYF. The rearrangement uses TRBV27 and TRBJ2-7; a possible D gene is TRBD2 (7 bases). The CDR3 length is 15 residues. Between the trimmed V and J ends, which lost 2 bases and 1 base, there was a span of 12 bases. CDR1 is MNHEY, CDR2 SMNVEV, per germline (reference sequence).

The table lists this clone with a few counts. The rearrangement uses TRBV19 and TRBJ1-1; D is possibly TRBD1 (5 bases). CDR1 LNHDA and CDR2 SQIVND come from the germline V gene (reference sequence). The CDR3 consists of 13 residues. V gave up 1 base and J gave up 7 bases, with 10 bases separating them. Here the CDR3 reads CASSIGRGDEAFF. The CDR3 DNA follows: TGTGCCAGTAGTATAGGTAGAGGGGATGAAGCTTTCTTT. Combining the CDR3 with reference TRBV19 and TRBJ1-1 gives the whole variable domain DGGITQSPKYLFRKEGQNVTLSCEQNLNHDAMYWYRQDPGQGLRLIYYSQIVNDFQKGDIAEGYSVSREKKESFPLTVTSAQKNPTAFYLCASSIGRGDEAFFGQGTRLTVV.

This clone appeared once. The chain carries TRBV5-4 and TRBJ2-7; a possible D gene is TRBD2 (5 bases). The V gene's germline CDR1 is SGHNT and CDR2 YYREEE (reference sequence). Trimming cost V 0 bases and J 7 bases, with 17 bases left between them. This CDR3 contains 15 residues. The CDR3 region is CASSLAVGSAREQYF. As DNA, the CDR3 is TGTGCCAGCAGCTTGGCAGTTGGTAGCGCCCGGGAGCAGTACTTC. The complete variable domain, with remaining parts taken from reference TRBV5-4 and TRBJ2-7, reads ETGVTQSPTHLIKTRGQQVTLRCSSQSGHNTVSWYQQALGQGPQFIFQYYREEENGRGNFPPRFSGLQFPNYSSELNVNALELDDSALYLCASSLAVGSAREQYFGPGTRLTVT.

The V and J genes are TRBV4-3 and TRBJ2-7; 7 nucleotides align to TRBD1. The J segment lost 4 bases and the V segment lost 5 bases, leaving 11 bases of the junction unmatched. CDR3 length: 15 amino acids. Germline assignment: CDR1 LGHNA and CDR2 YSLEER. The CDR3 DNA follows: TGCGCCAGCAGCTCCCGGAGACAGGGTTTTTACGAGCAGTACTTC. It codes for CASSSRRQGFYEQYF.